This T cell receptor (beta chain) originates from a study of cytomegalovirus exposure and HLA in healthy donors. Study-level background: Early on, a data release was issued that held 80 million to 90 million unique TCRs from HLA-typed donors.

This PCR relied on a set of 60 Vbeta primers and 13 Jbeta primers. As originally analysed: In a later analysis, tens of millions of unique TCR beta chains included roughly 11 million shared by two or more donors. The data were produced by immunoSEQ multiplex PCR, yet TCRdb's version contains in-frame clones alone and is incomplete. V and J calls and clone size are as listed in that table; D and trimming were resolved from the DNA. The sample records 100,000 or so clones, approximately 80% being singletons. The trim removed 1 base at V and 4 bases at J, leaving 9 bases unmatched. This CDR3 has 17 residues. Germline loops: CDR1 MDHEN, CDR2 SYDVKM. In nominal health when sampled, donors likely had unrecorded immune exposures nonetheless.

The genes are TRBV28 and TRBJ1-5; 8 bases align to TRBD1. The specimen sequenced was PBMCs. The receptor's source is a young woman in good health and CMV-seronegative. The CDR3 protein is CASSLYTGGRRNQPQHF. The CDR3 bases are TGTGCCAGCAGTTTATATACAGGGGGGCGAAGGAATCAGCCCCAGCATTTT.